The rows below give T cell receptor beta chains drawn from one sample of a study of technical replicates of blood from several donors. TCRdb's table, derived via immunoSEQ multiplex PCR, lists solely in-frame clones and lacks some. Among tens of thousands of clones listed, approximately 93% were seen once. Sequenced input: T cells isolated from PBMCs. These receptors were taken from a human donor in good health. The conserved cysteine and the conserved F or W are not part of the CDR3 here. Fields, in order: V gene, D gene, J gene, CDR3 protein. A D gene is named only where the DNA matches it firmly.

V gene: TRBV7-9
D gene: .
J gene: TRBJ2-7
CDR3 protein: ASSRNKYEQY

V gene: TRBV4-1
D gene: .
J gene: TRBJ2-7
CDR3 protein: ASSQEAAGYEQY

V gene: TRBV30
D gene: .
J gene: TRBJ2-7
CDR3 protein: AWSGSGTSSYEQY

V gene: TRBV5-1
D gene: TRBD1
J gene: TRBJ2-5
CDR3 protein: ASSRGQGLFGETQY

V gene: TRBV28
D gene: TRBD1
J gene: TRBJ1-4
CDR3 protein: ASSGTGNRKLF

V gene: TRBV28
D gene: TRBD2
J gene: TRBJ2-7
CDR3 protein: ASSFRSGTSGDEQY

V gene: TRBV7-9
D gene: .
J gene: TRBJ1-2
CDR3 protein: ASSFEVDYGYT

V gene: TRBV6-1
D gene: .
J gene: TRBJ1-5
CDR3 protein: ASSEAHMRQPQH

V gene: TRBV29-1
D gene: .
J gene: TRBJ2-1
CDR3 protein: SSRGDSRPYNEQF

V gene: TRBV5-1
D gene: .
J gene: TRBJ2-7
CDR3 protein: ASSLFDSSDYEQY

V gene: TRBV7-6
D gene: .
J gene: TRBJ2-7
CDR3 protein: ASSLATQPASSYEQY

V gene: TRBV7-2
D gene: TRBD2
J gene: TRBJ2-2
CDR3 protein: ASRLFSGANTGELF

V gene: TRBV2
D gene: .
J gene: TRBJ2-3
CDR3 protein: ASSEVGSTDTQY

V gene: TRBV6-5
D gene: .
J gene: TRBJ2-2
CDR3 protein: ASSYSYNAGELF

V gene: TRBV10-2
D gene: .
J gene: TRBJ1-5
CDR3 protein: ASSGLLDRWNSNQPQH

V gene: TRBV27
D gene: TRBD1
J gene: TRBJ1-1
CDR3 protein: ASSAGTGGAESF

V gene: TRBV4-1
D gene: .
J gene: TRBJ1-1
CDR3 protein: ASSQVLLNTEAF

V gene: TRBV5-1
D gene: .
J gene: TRBJ2-7
CDR3 protein: ASSLEGTRIYEQY

V gene: TRBV6-5
D gene: TRBD2
J gene: TRBJ2-1
CDR3 protein: ASKREGVYNEQF

V gene: TRBV10-3
D gene: TRBD1
J gene: TRBJ1-2
CDR3 protein: AMFGTGNGYT

V gene: TRBV27
D gene: .
J gene: TRBJ1-6
CDR3 protein: ASNIFGLWNSPLH

V gene: TRBV4-1
D gene: .
J gene: TRBJ2-1
CDR3 protein: ASSQSGSYNEQF

V gene: TRBV9
D gene: .
J gene: TRBJ1-1
CDR3 protein: ASSADLSMNTEAF

V gene: TRBV5-5
D gene: .
J gene: TRBJ1-5
CDR3 protein: ASSRTGYDSNQPQH

V gene: TRBV14
D gene: TRBD1
J gene: TRBJ2-7
CDR3 protein: ASSPPGTGVVGQY

V gene: TRBV29-1
D gene: TRBD1
J gene: TRBJ2-5
CDR3 protein: SAHDNRDRQETQY

V gene: TRBV27
D gene: .
J gene: TRBJ2-1
CDR3 protein: ASSLSIEGRYNEQF

V gene: TRBV7-8
D gene: TRBD1
J gene: TRBJ2-4
CDR3 protein: ASSLGGTGTLKNIQY

V gene: TRBV25-1
D gene: TRBD1
J gene: TRBJ1-2
CDR3 protein: ASSVPGTGGGYGYT

V gene: TRBV12-5
D gene: .
J gene: TRBJ2-1
CDR3 protein: ASGYHRAVKQF

V gene: TRBV4-2
D gene: TRBD1
J gene: TRBJ2-7
CDR3 protein: ASSQETGGLDEQY

V gene: TRBV15
D gene: TRBD1
J gene: TRBJ1-2
CDR3 protein: ATSREGGTGRVYGYT

V gene: TRBV6-5
D gene: TRBD2
J gene: TRBJ2-7
CDR3 protein: ASGLGGTYYEQY

V gene: TRBV6-5
D gene: TRBD1
J gene: TRBJ1-5
CDR3 protein: ASSQDRVQPQH

V gene: TRBV11-2
D gene: .
J gene: TRBJ1-6
CDR3 protein: ASSLDIRSPLH